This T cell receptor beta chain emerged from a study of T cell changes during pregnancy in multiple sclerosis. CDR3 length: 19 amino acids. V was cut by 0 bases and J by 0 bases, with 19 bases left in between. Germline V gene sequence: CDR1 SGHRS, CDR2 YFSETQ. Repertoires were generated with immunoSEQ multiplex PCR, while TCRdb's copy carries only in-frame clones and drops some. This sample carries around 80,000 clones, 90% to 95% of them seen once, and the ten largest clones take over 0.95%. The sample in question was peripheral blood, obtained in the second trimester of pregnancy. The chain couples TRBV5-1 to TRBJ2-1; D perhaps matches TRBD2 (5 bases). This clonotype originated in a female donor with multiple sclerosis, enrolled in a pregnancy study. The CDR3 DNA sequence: TGCGCCAGCAGCTTGGGTCTAGCAGCGTCCCGTAGCTCCTACAATGAGCAGTTCTTC. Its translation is CASSLGLAASRSSYNEQFF.